This is a list of T cell receptor beta chains from one sample in a study of monozygotic twins with inflammatory bowel disease. Reprocessing the 5' RACE reads, TCRdb reports a single entry for every CDR3 protein and omits DNA. This table holds 400,000 to 500,000 distinct CDR3 sequences. Material for sequencing was blood. The receptors were gathered from a human donor with ulcerative colitis or Crohn's disease, or a healthy co-twin of an affected twin (not recorded which). Each CDR3 is given with its conserved first and last residue.

V gene,J gene,CDR3 protein
TRBV2,TRBJ2-7,CASTGTSGTREQYF
TRBV11-2,TRBJ1-2,CASSPHARANYGYTF
TRBV11-2,TRBJ2-3,CASTPLFRDTQYF
TRBV7-8,TRBJ2-5,CASSLGGMETQYF
TRBV4-1,TRBJ2-7,CASSQAPMEPRPYEQYF
TRBV7-6,TRBJ2-6,CASSSVPGQGNSGANVLTF
TRBV25-1,TRBJ2-1,CASSGTGGLYNEQFF
TRBV30,TRBJ2-5,CASGGGQGAGETQYF
TRBV12-3/TRBV12-4,TRBJ1-5,CASSREVANQPQHF
TRBV6-2/TRBV6-3,TRBJ2-1,CASSSLRTSGRGSEQFF
TRBV9,TRBJ2-1,CASSVVARGNEQFF
TRBV7-2,TRBJ2-1,CASSFPGAFGNEQFF
TRBV28,TRBJ1-2,CASSTPGNYGYTF
TRBV18,TRBJ2-5,CASSPGLETQYF
TRBV19,TRBJ2-3,CASTIAGSTDTQYF
TRBV18,TRBJ1-6,CASSPGAVQAPLHF
TRBV5-1,TRBJ2-3,CASSARPGGGQADTQYF
TRBV5-1,TRBJ2-5,CASSLGSGGQETQYF
TRBV5-1,TRBJ2-1,CASSLEAGTNNEQFF
TRBV20-1,TRBJ1-2,CSAPRDSYGYTF
TRBV11-2,TRBJ2-3,CASSLQANTDTQYF
TRBV25-1,TRBJ2-5,CASTRGAGWGQETQYF
TRBV27,TRBJ2-2,CASSLAGEETGELFF
TRBV4-1,TRBJ1-2,CASSQDLYYGYTF
TRBV4-1,TRBJ2-3,CASSQERTTGADTQYF
TRBV5-1,TRBJ2-5,CASNSGPGGAETQYF
TRBV12-3/TRBV12-4,TRBJ2-1,CASSGLAGPNEQFF
TRBV18,TRBJ2-3,CASSPRAGSSGADTQYF